This T cell receptor beta chain was sequenced during a study of blood T cell repertoires in COVID-19. Germline V gene data show CDR1 as ENHRY and CDR2 as SYGVKD. Trimming cost V 8 bases and J 7 bases; bases outside gene matches: 4. The CDR3 extends over 12 amino acids. Followed longitudinally, the Seattle patients had been enrolled during active infection. Measured with immunoSEQ multiplex PCR; TCRdb has only the in-frame clones, and not every one. The data hold some 240,000 clones, with around nine tenths observed a single time. The receptor comes from a woman in her seventies with COVID-19, enrolled during active disease. The chain joins TRBV10-3 to TRBJ1-5; 8 nucleotides line up with TRBD1. Sequenced sample: peripheral blood. The CDR3 bases are TGTGCCATCGGACAGGGAGAGCAGCCCCAGCATTTT. Translated, it gives CAIGQGEQPQHF.